One and the same sample provided the 20 T cell receptor beta chains below, sequenced in a study of identical twins. TCRdb reprocessed the 5' RACE reads via MiXCR and lists one record per CDR3 protein. The profile shows roughly 570,000 distinct CDR3 sequences, over 8.5% of them singletons. The same data also went into a second study, on yellow fever vaccine responses in identical twins.

Sequencing was performed on PBMCs. These receptors originate from a woman younger than 30 in good health.

The chain joins TRBV11-3 to TRBJ1-5, with D unresolved. The length of the CDR3 is 15 residues. V lost 0 bases to trimming and J lost 4 bases, with 10 bases between them. Germline CDR1 reads SGHNT; CDR2 reads YENEEA. This CDR3 is CASSLDPGVNQPQHF. For the CDR3, the DNA is TGTGCCAGCAGCTTAGATCCGGGTGTGAATCAGCCCCAGCATTTT. The complete variable domain, with remaining parts taken from reference TRBV11-3 and TRBJ1-5, reads EAGVVQSPRYKIIEKKQPVAFWCNPISGHNTLYWYLQNLGQGPELLIRYENEEAVDDSQLPKDRFSAERLKGVDSTLKIQPAELGDSAVYLCASSLDPGVNQPQHFGDGTRLSIL.

This clonotype was picked up many times. CDR3 amino acids: CASSALAVGTDTQYF. The CDR3 DNA sequence: TGCGCCAGCAGCGCGCTAGCGGTTGGCACAGATACGCAGTATTTT. The chain links TRBV5-1 to TRBJ2-3; 7 bases map to TRBD2. With V trimmed by 4 bases and J by 1 base, 6 bases remained unmatched. Germline CDR1 and CDR2: SGHRS and YFSETQ. The CDR3 loop spans 15 amino acids.

This clonotype was seen only a few times. V is TRBV11-3 and J is TRBJ1-3; D is unclear. The V gene lost 4 bases and the J gene lost 1 base, with 11 bases spanning the gap. The length of the CDR3 is 15 residues. Germline loops: CDR1 SGHNT, CDR2 YENEEA. DNA for the CDR3: TGTGCCAGCAGCTCAGGAGGAAAATCTGGAAACACCATATATTTT. Its protein product is CASSSGGKSGNTIYF.

The chain combines TRBV4-3 with TRBJ2-7; a possible D gene is TRBD2 (6 bases). CDR3 length: 16 residues. Trimming stripped 0 bases from V and 4 bases from J, with 16 bases between. CDR1 LGHNA and CDR2 YSLEER come from the germline V gene. For the CDR3, the DNA is TGCGCCAGCAGCCAAGATAGAAGGGGCGCGGGGTACGAGCAGTACTTC. Amino acid sequence: CASSQDRRGAGYEQYF.

This clonotype was seen more than once but under ten times. The CDR3 coding sequence is TGTGCCAGCAGCGTAGCTCGTCAGTCAGAAGCTTTCTTT. Translation: CASSVARQSEAFF. The gene calls are TRBV9 and TRBJ1-1; no reliable D call. CDR1 and CDR2 from the germline V gene are SGDLS and YYNGEE. V was clipped by 0 bases and J by 8 bases, with 11 bases between them. The CDR3 is 13 amino acids. The complete variable domain, with remaining parts taken from reference TRBV9 and TRBJ1-1, reads DSGVTQTPKHLITATGQRVTLRCSPRSGDLSVYWYQQSLDQGLQFLIQYYNGEERAKGNILERFSAQQFPDLHSELNLSSLELGDSALYFCASSVARQSEAFFGQGTRLTVV.

The gene calls are TRBV6-2 or TRBV6-3 and TRBJ1-5, with D possibly being TRBD1 (6 bases). CDR3 size: 18 residues. CDR1 is MNHEY and CDR2 is SVGEGT in the germline V gene. The V gene lost 2 bases and the J gene lost 0 bases, with 17 bases spanning the gap. The CDR3 protein is CASSYEGGKSHSNQPQHF. The CDR3 coding sequence is TGTGCCAGCAGTTACGAGGGGGGCAAATCTCATAGCAATCAGCCCCAGCATTTT.

This clonotype occurred a few times. The V gene is TRBV12-3 or TRBV12-4, the J gene TRBJ2-7; TRBD2 agrees at 9 bases. This CDR3 is built from 14 residues. J lost 6 bases, V lost 5 bases, and 8 bases had no gene match. Here the CDR3 DNA reads TGTGCCAGCAGTATCCCGGGACTAGCTCTCGAGCAGTACTTC. Its translation is CASSIPGLALEQYF.

This chain links TRBV6-1 with TRBJ2-7; D perhaps matches TRBD1 (5 bases). Trimming removed 5 bases at V and 3 bases at J, with 14 bases between. The germline CDR1 and CDR2 sequences are MNHNS and SASEGT. The CDR3 covers 14 residues. CDR3 nucleotide sequence: TGTGCCAGCAGTCCCAGGGTCATGGGCTACGAGCAGTACTTC. It translates to CASSPRVMGYEQYF.

This clonotype was recorded at least ten times. The rearrangement links TRBV12-3 or TRBV12-4 to TRBJ2-3; TRBD2 aligns across 10 bases. CDR3 size: 16 residues. After removal of 1 base from V and 4 bases from J, the junction contained 5 bases not matched to a gene. CDR3 DNA: TGTGCCAGCAGTTTAGTGAGCGGGGGGGCGGCAGATACGCAGTATTTT. This encodes CASSLVSGGAADTQYF.

The table lists this clonotype with many counts. CDR3 DNA: TGTGCCAGCAGCTCCGGACAGGGGGCAGGGAATGAGCAGTTCTTC. It specifies CASSSGQGAGNEQFF. This chain joins TRBV6-1 and TRBJ2-1, with 11 bases lining up with TRBD1. V shed 6 bases and J 7 bases; nucleotides not matched to a gene: 8. The CDR3 loop spans 15 amino acids. Germline V lookup: CDR1 MNHNS, CDR2 SASEGT.

This clonotype occurred many times. The chain couples TRBV12-3 or TRBV12-4 to TRBJ1-1; a possible D gene is TRBD1 (5 bases). V lost 6 bases and J lost 5, with 7 bases in between. The CDR3 covers 11 residues. The CDR3 loop reads CASRGGTEAFF. The CDR3, as DNA: TGTGCCAGCAGGGGGGGAACTGAAGCTTTCTTT.

V is TRBV6-5 and J is TRBJ2-1; TRBD2 agrees at 8 bases. CDR3 size: 16 residues. The germline CDR1 and CDR2 sequences are MNHEY and SVGAGI. The J segment lost 2 bases and the V segment lost 2 bases, leaving 5 bases of the junction unmatched. CDR3 bases: TGTGCCAGCAGTTACGTGGCTAGCGGGCCCTACAATGAGCAGTTCTTC. It is translated as CASSYVASGPYNEQFF.

The genes are TRBV6-1 and TRBJ2-5; D may be TRBD2 (6 bases). Trimming removed 7 bases at V and 5 bases at J, with 17 bases between. The CDR3 is 14 residues long. Germline V gene lookup returns CDR1 MNHNS and CDR2 SASEGT. The CDR3 region is CASMPSALGETQYF. The DNA for the CDR3 is TGTGCCAGCATGCCTAGCGCCCTCGGGGAGACCCAGTACTTC.

The table lists this clonotype with a few counts. The V and J genes are TRBV12-3 or TRBV12-4 and TRBJ2-7; D is ambiguous. The CDR3 contains 15 residues. Trimming removed 2 bases from V and 6 bases from J, with 17 bases in between. In DNA, the CDR3 is TGTGCCAGCAGTTTATTCCCGGGTAGCCGGAGCGAGCAGTACTTC. Translation: CASSLFPGSRSEQYF.

The J gene is TRBJ2-3, the V gene TRBV6-1; 10 positions agree with TRBD1. The V and J ends lost 5 bases and 4 bases, in that order; junction bases with no gene match: 6. Germline values: CDR1 MNHNS, CDR2 SASEGT. The CDR3 length is 15 residues. CDR3 loop: CASSPWDRGPDTQYF. CDR3 DNA sequence: TGTGCCAGCAGTCCTTGGGACAGGGGACCAGATACGCAGTATTTT.

Only a few counts were recorded for this clonotype. The J gene is TRBJ1-4, the V gene TRBV7-8, with TRBD1 as a possible D gene (5 bases). Deletions cut 6 bases from V and 5 bases from J, with 10 bases between. The CDR3 is 13 residues long. Germline V lookup: CDR1 SGHVS, CDR2 FQNEAQ. The CDR3 spells CASRGVGNEKLFF. The CDR3, as DNA: TGTGCCAGCAGGGGGGTGGGGAATGAAAAACTGTTTTTT.

This clonotype has ten or more counts. This chain uses TRBV5-1 with TRBJ1-2; D call uncertain. The CDR3 totals 15 residues. The V end lost 0 bases, the J end lost 6 bases, and 15 bases lay between the germline ends. CDR1 is SGHRS, CDR2 YFSETQ, per germline. The CDR3 DNA reads as TGCGCCAGCAGCTTGGACGGCTACACGGTGGATGGCTACACCTTC. Protein sequence: CASSLDGYTVDGYTF.

The sample holds a few counts of this clonotype. The chain's CDR3 is CASESGELFF. The CDR3 bases are TGTGCCAGCGAAAGCGGGGAGCTGTTTTTT. This sequence joins TRBV7-9 and TRBJ2-2; no clear D gene. The CDR3 has 10 residues. Germline V CDR1 and CDR2: SEHNR, FQNEAQ (reference sequence). Trimming took off 8 bases at V and 7 bases at J, with 5 bases between the two ends. The full variable domain, rest sourced from reference TRBV7-9 and TRBJ2-2, is DTGVSQNPRHKITKRGQNVTFRCDPISEHNRLYWYRQTLGQGPEFLTYFQNEAQLEKSRLLSDRFSAERPKGSFSTLEIQRTEQGDSAMYLCASESGELFFGEGSRLTVL.

Many counts were recorded for this clonotype. The rearrangement links TRBV15 to TRBJ1-1; D gene uncertain. This CDR3 has 14 residues. Germline V gene sequence: CDR1 LNHNV, CDR2 YYDKDF (reference sequence). Trimming cost V 0 bases and J 1 base, with 6 bases left between them. The CDR3 loop reads CATSRDRGNTEAFF. For the CDR3, the DNA is TGTGCCACCAGCAGAGATCGAGGGAACACTGAAGCTTTCTTT.

The chain couples TRBV6-5 to TRBJ2-3; TRBD1 agrees at 7 bases. Germline V gene data show CDR1 as MNHEY and CDR2 as SVGAGI. This CDR3 is built from 16 residues. With 4 bases clipped from V and 2 bases from J, the junction kept 9 bases outside the gene matches. CDR3: CASSSPGQTFTDTQYF. The CDR3 region has the DNA TGTGCCAGCAGTTCTCCGGGACAGACGTTCACAGATACGCAGTATTTT.